The 9 T cell receptor beta chains given below trace back to one sample, sequenced in a study of blood T cell repertoires in COVID-19. Profiling relied on immunoSEQ multiplex PCR, and the TCRdb table lists in-frame clones only, not all of them. The repertoire holds about 410,000 clones, over 75% seen once, with roughly 1.4% in the top ten. The source material was peripheral blood. The source is a woman in her 40s with COVID-19, enrolled during active disease.

This clone was seen once. This chain uses TRBV3-1 (or the pseudogene TRBV3-2) with TRBJ2-3; 7 bases match TRBD2. Looked up from germline, CDR1 is LGHDT and CDR2 is YNNKEL (reference sequence). J lost 6 bases, V lost 1 base, and 16 bases had no gene match. This CDR3 spans 18 amino acids. CDR3 sequence: CASSQVAGAALVRDTQYF. The CDR3 nucleotides are TGTGCCAGCAGCCAAGTGGCGGGAGCGGCCTTAGTCCGGGATACGCAGTATTTT.

This chain joins TRBV7-3 and TRBJ1-1; TRBD1 agrees at 10 bases. Germline assignment: CDR1 SGHTA and CDR2 FQGTGA. The junction had 7 bases not matched to a gene; V was cut back by 1 base and J by 5 bases. The CDR3 has 16 amino acids. Here the CDR3 DNA reads TGTGCCAGCAGCTTAAAGGGGGACAGGGGAGGGACTGAAGCTTTCTTT. This gives the protein CASSLKGDRGGTEAFF.

This clone was picked up a small number of times. The chain combines TRBV4-3 with TRBJ1-2; D is perhaps TRBD1 (5 bases). The CDR3 contains 12 residues. V lost 4 bases and J 5 bases, leaving 8 bases between the germline ends. Germline V gene lookup returns CDR1 LGHNA and CDR2 YSLEER. CDR3 sequence reads: CASSRSGYGYTF. In DNA form, the CDR3 reads TGCGCCAGCAGCCGTTCAGGGTATGGCTACACCTTC.

This clone was seen a few times. This chain connects TRBV3-1 (or the pseudogene TRBV3-2) to TRBJ1-1; TRBD1 matches at 7 bases. The germline V gene encodes CDR1 LGHDT and CDR2 YNNKEL (reference sequence). The V segment lost 3 bases and the J segment 6 bases; nucleotides outside the gene matches: 4. CDR3 length: 13 amino acids. The CDR3 DNA reads as TGTGCCAGCAGCCAGGAAGGGACAGCTGAAGCTTTCTTT. It specifies CASSQEGTAEAFF.

The J gene is TRBJ2-1, the V gene TRBV9, with D possibly being TRBD2 (6 bases). The CDR3 consists of 14 residues. CDR1 is SGDLS and CDR2 is YYNGEE in the germline V gene. Trimming took off 0 bases at V and 5 bases at J, with 9 bases between the two ends. As DNA, the CDR3 is TGTGCCAGCAGCGTAGCGGGGGTGGACAATGAGCAGTTCTTC. Translation gives CASSVAGVDNEQFF.

The rearrangement uses TRBV5-1 and TRBJ1-2, with D tentatively TRBD1 (5 bases). Germline V lookup: CDR1 SGHRS, CDR2 YFSETQ. This CDR3 is built from 13 residues. The V end was cut by 4 bases, the J end by 4 bases, with 11 bases between. CDR3 residues: CASSPDSSYGYTF. CDR3 sequence (DNA): TGCGCCAGCAGCCCCGACAGCTCCTATGGCTACACCTTC.

The rearrangement joins TRBV28 to TRBJ1-1, with 8 bases that match TRBD1. From germline, CDR1 is MDHEN and CDR2 SYDVKM. The length of the CDR3 is 17 residues. V shed 3 bases, J shed 1 base, and the junction held 10 bases outside the gene matches. This CDR3 is CASSFLRQGAGNTEAFF. The CDR3 nucleotides are TGTGCCAGCAGTTTCCTTCGTCAGGGGGCAGGGAACACTGAAGCTTTCTTT.

The chain links TRBV25-1 to TRBJ1-5; D ambiguous. The CDR3 consists of 14 residues. Between the trimmed V and J ends, which lost 3 bases and 2 bases, there was a span of 8 bases. Germline V CDR1 and CDR2: MGHDK, SYGVNS. As DNA, the CDR3 is TGTGCCAGCAGTGACTCCGGGGGCAATCAGCCCCAGCATTTT. It is translated as CASSDSGGNQPQHF.

The table lists this clone with a count of one. The rearrangement uses TRBV5-4 and TRBJ1-2; possibly TRBD1 for D (6 bases). The CDR3 length is 16 residues. The V gene lost 0 bases and the J gene lost 4 bases, with 16 bases spanning the gap. Germline V lookup: CDR1 SGHNT, CDR2 YYREEE (reference sequence). As DNA, the CDR3 is TGTGCCAGCAGCTTGGCCGGAGTCAGGGGTACCTATGGCTACACCTTC. It yields the protein CASSLAGVRGTYGYTF.